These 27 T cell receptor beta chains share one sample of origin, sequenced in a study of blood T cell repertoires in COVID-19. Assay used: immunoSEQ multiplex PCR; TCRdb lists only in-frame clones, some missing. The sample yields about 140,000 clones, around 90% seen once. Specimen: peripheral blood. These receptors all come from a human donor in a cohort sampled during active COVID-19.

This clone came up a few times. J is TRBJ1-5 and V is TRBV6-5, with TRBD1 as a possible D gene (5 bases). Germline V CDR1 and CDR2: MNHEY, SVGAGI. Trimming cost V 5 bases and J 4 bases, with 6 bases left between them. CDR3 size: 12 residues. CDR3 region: CASSRQNQPQHF. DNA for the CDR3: TGTGCCAGCAGTCGACAGAATCAGCCCCAGCATTTT.

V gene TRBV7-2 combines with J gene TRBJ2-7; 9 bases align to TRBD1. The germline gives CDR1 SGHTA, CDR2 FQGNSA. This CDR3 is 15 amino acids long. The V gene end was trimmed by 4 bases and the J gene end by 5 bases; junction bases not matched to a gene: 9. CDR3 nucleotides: TGTGCCAGCAGCTCACAGGACAGGGGCGGGAACGAGCAGTACTTC. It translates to CASSSQDRGGNEQYF.

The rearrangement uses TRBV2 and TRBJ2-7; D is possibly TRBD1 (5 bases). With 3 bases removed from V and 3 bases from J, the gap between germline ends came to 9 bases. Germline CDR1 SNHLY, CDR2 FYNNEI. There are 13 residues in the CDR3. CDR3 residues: CASSDRAYYEQYF. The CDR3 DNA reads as TGTGCCAGCAGTGACAGGGCGTACTACGAGCAGTACTTC.

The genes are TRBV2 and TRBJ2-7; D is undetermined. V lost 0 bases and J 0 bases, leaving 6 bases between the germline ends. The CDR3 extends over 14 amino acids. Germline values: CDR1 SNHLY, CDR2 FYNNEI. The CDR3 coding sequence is TGTGCCAGCAGTGAAGCCCGTTCCTCCTACGAGCAGTACTTC. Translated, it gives CASSEARSSYEQYF.

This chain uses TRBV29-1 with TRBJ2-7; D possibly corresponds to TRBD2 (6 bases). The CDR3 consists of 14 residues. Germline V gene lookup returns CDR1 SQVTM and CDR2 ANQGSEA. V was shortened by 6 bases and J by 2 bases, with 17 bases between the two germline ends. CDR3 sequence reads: CSVTSGLQTYEQYF. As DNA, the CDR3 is TGCAGCGTAACCTCGGGACTGCAAACCTACGAGCAGTACTTC.

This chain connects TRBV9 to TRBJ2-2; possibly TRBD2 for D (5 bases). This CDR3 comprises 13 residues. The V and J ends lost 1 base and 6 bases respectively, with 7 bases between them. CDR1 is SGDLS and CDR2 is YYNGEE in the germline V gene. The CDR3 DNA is TGTGCCAGCAGCGTACTAGCCGCCGGGGAGCTGTTTTTT. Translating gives CASSVLAAGELFF. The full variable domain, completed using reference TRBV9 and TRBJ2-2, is DSGVTQTPKHLITATGQRVTLRCSPRSGDLSVYWYQQSLDQGLQFLIQYYNGEERAKGNILERFSAQQFPDLHSELNLSSLELGDSALYFCASSVLAAGELFFGEGSRLTVL.

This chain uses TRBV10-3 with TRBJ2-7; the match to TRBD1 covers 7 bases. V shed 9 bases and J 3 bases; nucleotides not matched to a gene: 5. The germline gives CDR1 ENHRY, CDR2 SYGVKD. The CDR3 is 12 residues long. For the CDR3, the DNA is TGTGCCATATTAGGGACAGACTACGAGCAGTACTTC. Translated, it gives CAILGTDYEQYF.

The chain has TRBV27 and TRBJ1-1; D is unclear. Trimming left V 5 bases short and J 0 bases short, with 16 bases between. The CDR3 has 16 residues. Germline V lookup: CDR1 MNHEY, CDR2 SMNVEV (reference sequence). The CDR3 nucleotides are TGTGCCAGCAGTCGGGAAATTAATCGGGTGAACACTGAAGCTTTCTTT. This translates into CASSREINRVNTEAFF.

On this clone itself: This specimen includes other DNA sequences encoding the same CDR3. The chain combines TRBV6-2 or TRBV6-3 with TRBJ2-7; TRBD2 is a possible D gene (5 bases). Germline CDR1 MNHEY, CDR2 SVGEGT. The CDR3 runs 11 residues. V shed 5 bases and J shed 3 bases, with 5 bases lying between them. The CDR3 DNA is TGTGCCAGCAGTGAGGGCTACGAGCAGTACTTC. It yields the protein CASSEGYEQYF.

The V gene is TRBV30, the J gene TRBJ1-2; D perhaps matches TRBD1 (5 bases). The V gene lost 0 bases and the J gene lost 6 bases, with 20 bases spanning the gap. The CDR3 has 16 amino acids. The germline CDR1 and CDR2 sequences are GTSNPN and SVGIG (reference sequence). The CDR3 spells CAWSVFQKRGMHGYTF. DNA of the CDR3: TGTGCCTGGAGTGTGTTTCAGAAGCGGGGGATGCATGGCTACACCTTC.

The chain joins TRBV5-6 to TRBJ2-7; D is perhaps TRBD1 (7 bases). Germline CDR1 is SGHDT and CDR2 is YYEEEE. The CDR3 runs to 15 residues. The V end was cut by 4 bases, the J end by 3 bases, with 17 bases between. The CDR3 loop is CASSPEGQPLYEQYF. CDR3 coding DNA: TGTGCCAGCAGCCCGGAGGGACAGCCCCTCTACGAGCAGTACTTC.

The CDR3 loop is CASSTYEQYF. The DNA of the CDR3 is TGTGCCAGCAGCACGTACGAGCAGTACTTC. The chain uses TRBV21-1 and TRBJ2-7; the table's D call, TRBD2, was not checked against the DNA. TRBV21-1 is deemed a pseudogene. The CDR3 is 10 amino acids.

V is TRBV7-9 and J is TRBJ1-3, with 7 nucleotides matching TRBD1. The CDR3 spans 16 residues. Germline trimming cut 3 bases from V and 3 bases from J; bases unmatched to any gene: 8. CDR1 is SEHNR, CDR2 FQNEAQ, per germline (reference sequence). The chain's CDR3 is CASSFAGDSIGNTIYF. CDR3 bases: TGTGCCAGCAGCTTCGCTGGGGACAGCATTGGAAACACCATATATTTT.

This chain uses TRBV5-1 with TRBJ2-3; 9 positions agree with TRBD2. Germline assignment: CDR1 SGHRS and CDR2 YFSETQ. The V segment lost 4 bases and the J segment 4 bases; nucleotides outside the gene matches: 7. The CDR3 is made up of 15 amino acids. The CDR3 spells CASSPPSGVADTQYF. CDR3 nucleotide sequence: TGCGCCAGCAGCCCCCCTAGCGGGGTAGCAGATACGCAGTATTTT.

The CDR3 bases are TGTGCCAGCAGTGCCGGGACAGGGGGTCAGCCCCAGCATTTT. Translated: CASSAGTGGQPQHF. The gene calls are TRBV6-6 and TRBJ1-5; TRBD1 agrees at 11 bases. The CDR3 runs to 14 residues. The ends lost 5 bases at V and 6 bases at J; junction bases unmatched: 3. Germline-derived CDR1 and CDR2 are MNHNY and SVGAGI (reference sequence).

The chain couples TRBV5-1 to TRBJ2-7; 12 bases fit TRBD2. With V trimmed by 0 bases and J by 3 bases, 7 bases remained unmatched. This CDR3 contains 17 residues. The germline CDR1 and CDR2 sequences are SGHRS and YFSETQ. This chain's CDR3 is CASSLGTSGEASYEQYF. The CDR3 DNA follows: TGCGCCAGCAGCTTGGGGACTAGCGGGGAAGCCAGCTACGAGCAGTACTTC.

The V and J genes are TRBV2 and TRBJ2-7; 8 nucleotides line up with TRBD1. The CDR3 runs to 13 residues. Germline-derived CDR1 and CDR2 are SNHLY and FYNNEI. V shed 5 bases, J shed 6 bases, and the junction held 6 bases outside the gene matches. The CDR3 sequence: CASSNRQGSEQYF. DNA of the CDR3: TGTGCCAGCAGTAATCGACAGGGGTCCGAGCAGTACTTC.

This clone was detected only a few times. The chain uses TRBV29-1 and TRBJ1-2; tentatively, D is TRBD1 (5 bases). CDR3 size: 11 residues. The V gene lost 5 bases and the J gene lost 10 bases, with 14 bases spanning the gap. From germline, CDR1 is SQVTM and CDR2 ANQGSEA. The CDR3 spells CSVPQGMDYTF. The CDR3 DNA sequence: TGCAGCGTTCCTCAGGGTATGGACTACACCTTC.

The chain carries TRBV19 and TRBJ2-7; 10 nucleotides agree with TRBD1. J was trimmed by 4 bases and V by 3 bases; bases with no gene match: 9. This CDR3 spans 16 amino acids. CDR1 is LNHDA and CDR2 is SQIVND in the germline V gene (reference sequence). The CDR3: CASSILAGQGSYEQYF. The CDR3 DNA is TGTGCCAGTAGTATTTTGGCGGGACAGGGGTCGTACGAGCAGTACTTC.

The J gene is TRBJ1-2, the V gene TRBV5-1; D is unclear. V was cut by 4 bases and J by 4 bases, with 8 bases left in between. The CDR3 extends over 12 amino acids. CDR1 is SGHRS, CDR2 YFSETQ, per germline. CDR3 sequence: CASSPASYGYTF. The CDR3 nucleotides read TGCGCCAGCAGCCCCGCTAGCTATGGCTACACCTTC.

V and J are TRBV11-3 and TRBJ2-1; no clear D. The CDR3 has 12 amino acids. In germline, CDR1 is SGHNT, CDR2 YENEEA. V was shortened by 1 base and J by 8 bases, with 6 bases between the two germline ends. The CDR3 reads CASSLGTYEQFF. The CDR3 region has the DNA TGTGCCAGCAGCTTAGGAACATATGAGCAGTTCTTC.

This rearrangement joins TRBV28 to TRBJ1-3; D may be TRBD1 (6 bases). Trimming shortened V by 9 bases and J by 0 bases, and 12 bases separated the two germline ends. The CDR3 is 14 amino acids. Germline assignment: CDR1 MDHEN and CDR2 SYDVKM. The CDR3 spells CASGQTFSGNTIYF. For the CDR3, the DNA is TGTGCCAGTGGACAGACCTTCTCTGGAAACACCATATATTTT. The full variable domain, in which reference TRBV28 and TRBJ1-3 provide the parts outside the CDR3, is DVKVTQSSRYLVKRTGEKVFLECVQDMDHENMFWYRQDPGLGLRLIYFSYDVKMKEKGDIPEGYSVSREKKERFSLILESASTNQTSMYLCASGQTFSGNTIYFGEGSWLTVV.

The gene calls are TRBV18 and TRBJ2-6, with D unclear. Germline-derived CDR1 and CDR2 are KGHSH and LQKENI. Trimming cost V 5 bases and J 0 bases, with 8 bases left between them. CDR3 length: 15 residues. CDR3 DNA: TGTGCCAGCTCAACTTCCCTCTCTGGGGCCAACGTCCTGACTTTC. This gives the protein CASSTSLSGANVLTF.

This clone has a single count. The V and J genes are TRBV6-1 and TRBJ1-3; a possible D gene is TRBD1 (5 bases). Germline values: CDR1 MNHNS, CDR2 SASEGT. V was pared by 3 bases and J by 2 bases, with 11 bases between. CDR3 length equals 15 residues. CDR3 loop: CASSDRVPPGNTIYF. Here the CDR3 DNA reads TGTGCCAGCAGTGACAGGGTCCCCCCTGGAAACACCATATATTTT.

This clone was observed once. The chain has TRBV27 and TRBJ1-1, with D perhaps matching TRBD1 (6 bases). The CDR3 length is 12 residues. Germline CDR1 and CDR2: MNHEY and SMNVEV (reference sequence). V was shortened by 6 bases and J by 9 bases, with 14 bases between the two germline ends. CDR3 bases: TGTGCCAGCAGACCTGGGGGGGGGCAAGCTTTCTTT. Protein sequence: CASRPGGGQAFF.

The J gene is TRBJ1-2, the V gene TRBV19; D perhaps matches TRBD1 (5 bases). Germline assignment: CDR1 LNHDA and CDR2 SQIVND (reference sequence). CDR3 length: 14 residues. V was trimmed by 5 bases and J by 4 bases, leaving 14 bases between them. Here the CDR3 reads CASSAKGKIYGYTF. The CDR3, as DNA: TGTGCCAGTAGTGCCAAGGGGAAGATCTATGGCTACACCTTC.

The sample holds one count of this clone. The CDR3 DNA reads TGTGCCAGCAGTTCACCGGGACAGGGGGCGGGAGAGACCCAGTACTTC. This translates into CASSSPGQGAGETQYF. The chain recombines TRBV27 with TRBJ2-5; 12 bases match TRBD1. This CDR3 is built from 16 residues. The V segment lost 4 bases and the J segment 4 bases; nucleotides outside the gene matches: 7. Germline V gene sequence: CDR1 MNHEY, CDR2 SMNVEV (reference sequence).